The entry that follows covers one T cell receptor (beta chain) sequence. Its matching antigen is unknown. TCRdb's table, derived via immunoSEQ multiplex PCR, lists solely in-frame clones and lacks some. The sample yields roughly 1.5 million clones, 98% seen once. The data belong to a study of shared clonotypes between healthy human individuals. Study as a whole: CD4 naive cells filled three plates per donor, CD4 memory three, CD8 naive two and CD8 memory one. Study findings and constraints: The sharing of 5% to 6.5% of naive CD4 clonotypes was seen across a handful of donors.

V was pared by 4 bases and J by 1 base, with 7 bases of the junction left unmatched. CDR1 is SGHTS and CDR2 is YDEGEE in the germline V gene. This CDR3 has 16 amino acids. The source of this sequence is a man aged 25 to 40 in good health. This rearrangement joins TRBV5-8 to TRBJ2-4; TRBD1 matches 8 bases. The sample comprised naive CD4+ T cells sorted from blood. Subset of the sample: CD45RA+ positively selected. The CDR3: CASSPGTGDAKNIQYF. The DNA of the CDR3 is TGTGCCAGCAGCCCTGGGACAGGTGACGCCAAAAACATTCAGTACTTC. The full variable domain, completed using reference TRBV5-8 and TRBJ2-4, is EAGVTQSPTHLIKTRGQQATLRCSPISGHTSVYWYQQALGLGLQFLLWYDEGEERNRGNFPPRFSGRQFPNYSSELNVNALELEDSALYLCASSPGTGDAKNIQYFGAGTRLSVL.